The source of this T cell receptor beta chain is a study of T-cell reconstitution after alpha-beta-depleted transplantation in children. This clonotype was observed many times. Researchers prepared the TCRbeta library using unique molecular identifiers, the study reports. TCRdb passed the PCR reads through MiXCR, listing each CDR3 protein once. Seen here are roughly 240,000 distinct CDR3 sequences, roughly 8.2% observed once, and the top ten hold under 8%. The starting material was PBMCs, mostly from graft donor cells, obtained 180 days after TCRalphabeta/CD19-depleted stem cell transplant. The source of this sequence is a male patient between 5 and 17 years old who had a stem cell transplant for acute lymphoblastic leukemia, so the T cells may come from the graft donor.

The CDR3 DNA reads as TGTGCCAGCAGACCTCAGGGTTTCACTGAAGCTTTCTTT. Its protein product is CASRPQGFTEAFF. The chain couples TRBV7-7 to TRBJ1-1; the D gene is possibly TRBD1 (5 bases). Trimming left V 6 bases short and J 4 bases short, with 12 bases between. CDR1 is SSHAT and CDR2 is FNYEAQ in the germline V gene (reference sequence). The CDR3 runs 13 residues. The variable domain in full, with the rest retrieved from reference TRBV7-7 and TRBJ1-1, is GAGVSQSPRYKVTKRGQDVTLRCDPISSHATLYWYQQALGQGPEFLTYFNYEAQPDKSGLPSDRFSAERPEGSISTLTIQRTEQRDSAMYRCASRPQGFTEAFFGQGTRLTVV.